The source of this T cell receptor (beta chain) is a study of human T cells and chemical hapten exposure (dated by TCRdb to the early 2020s). Background on the whole study: For sensitization, 2% DPC in acetone was applied to a 2 cm by 2 cm area of upper inner arm skin. Alopecia areata with under or over 50% scalp involvement, alopecia totalis and alopecia universalis were represented in the patient cohort, which was mostly female. Patch tests used Finn chambers with 0.01% DPC on the upper back, scored after 6 days by International Contact Dermatitis Research Group standards. In alopecia patients, the study followed how the peripheral blood TCR repertoire changed in vivo over primary and secondary sensitization to diphenylcyclopropenone (DPC), a hapten. Libraries were combined into a pool for sequencing, and differences in TCR yield between samples came mainly from small differences in library volumes within the pool. Throughout the approximately 25-week study period, patients were also given weekly therapeutic DPC doses on the scalp. About 29 alopecia patients gave blood for TCR sequencing at one to four time points (pre-sensitization, 2, 6 and 24 weeks). Patient blood was sampled pre-sensitization (week 0) and at 2, 6 and about 24 weeks after DPC sensitization. Summary of the overall study and its limitations: Because every patient had alopecia, a presumed autoimmune disease, the patients' immune response might differ from that of healthy individuals. Patch test score correlated positively with the number of PT1 expanded TCRs, reaching significance at thresholds 8, 16 and 32 but not at 4. No change with DPC sensitization was found in the number of TCRs above 1 in 1000 frequency, and no evidence of global repertoire structure alterations was found. Repeated subsampling changed both the strength of the expansion versus patch-test correlation and the threshold at which the correlation became significant. Expanded TCRs formed significantly more large CDR3 similarity clusters than pre-sensitization or healthy control sets, consistent with antigen-driven responses.

The library was built by means of RACE. Sequencing relied on a NextSeq 500. During library preparation, unique molecular identifiers were attached to individual cDNA molecules so that TCRs could be counted in a quantitative, reproducible way. From each blood RNA sample, both TCR alpha and TCR beta chains were sequenced. As for how the authors treated the data: A median of roughly 98,000 TCRs per sample was observed, with a range of roughly 23,224 to 750,000. V, J and CDR3 annotation of the TCR reads was carried out using the Decombinator software suite. Every sample was subsampled to the same number of TCRs (28,000) for the PS versus PT1 abundance plots. TCRs were defined as expanded if absent before sensitization and observed at least eight times at the 2-week time point. TCRdb reran the public reads through fastp at Q25 and MiXCR, keeping productive beta chains. Under each unique CDR3 protein, matching rows form one entry showing the most common genes and DNA. In this record, the V and J calls reflect TCRdb's handling and not the investigators' own analysis. The sample profile shows over 75,000 distinct CDR3 sequences; under 9% of them were found once. In total, the top ten clones hold roughly 1.6% of the sample.

The time point label for this specimen denotes: patch test 1, 2 weeks after DPC sensitization. In light of the paper, this sample's treatment or condition label describes: therapeutic diphenylcyclopropenone sensitization with weekly scalp DPC. Blood at each patch-test visit was drawn before the patch test was applied. Eligible patients were aged 18 to 70, diagnosed with alopecia, deemed suitable for DPC therapy, and excluded if pregnant. Total RNA was isolated from unfractionated whole blood collected in Tempus Blood RNA tubes. About this clonotype itself: This receptor's antigen is unknown. No base-level quality is on record; no much larger clone is a single base apart.

The sequence was collected from a woman aged 30 to 39 with alopecia areata. Some clones in this sample may be carry-over from other donors' samples. The source material was whole blood, sampled in connection with sensitization to the hapten diphenylcyclopropenone (DPC).

CDR3 reads: CASSAGTAIEAFF. The DNA sequence is given as TGTGCCAGCAGTGCCGGGACAGCGATAGAAGCTTTCTTT. The rearrangement joined TRBV12-3 or TRBV12-4 to TRBJ1-1; 7 bases in the middle match TRBD1. Here V drops 5 bases and J drops 8 bases, and the junction holds 8 bases not matched to any gene. The CDR3 covers 13 residues, taking in both the cysteine and the phenylalanine. The sequence is cut down to CDR3 DNA, 39 bases in frame from base 1.